This is a list of T cell receptor beta chains from one sample in a study of beta chain features in type 1 diabetes. Profiling relied on immunoSEQ multiplex PCR, and the TCRdb table lists in-frame clones only, not all of them. The sample records under 400,000 clones, 15% to 20% being singletons. Sequences were obtained from naive CD4+ T cells from blood. The source of these receptors is a young woman in good health. CDR3s include the opening cysteine and the closing phenylalanine or tryptophan. The D gene is left open where the match is weak. Part of the rows lack a size; the others show once, few, many or a class for expanded clones.

V: TRBV7-9; D: -; size: -; J: TRBJ2-7; DNA: TGTGCCAGCAGCCGCGGCCAGTACGCCTACGAGCAGTACTTC; CDR3: CASSRGQYAYEQYF
V: TRBV19; D: -; size: -; J: TRBJ2-5; DNA: TGTGCCAGTAAGGCCGGACATACCCAAGAGACCCAGTACTTC; CDR3: CASKAGHTQETQYF
V: TRBV6-5; D: -; size: -; J: TRBJ1-1; DNA: TGTGCCAGCCGCAAGCAGAACACTGAAGCTTTCTTT; CDR3: CASRKQNTEAFF
V: TRBV5-1; D: -; size: -; J: TRBJ2-5; DNA: TGCGCCAGCAGCCTAGGCAGTAACCAAGAGACCCAGTACTTC; CDR3: CASSLGSNQETQYF
V: TRBV7-2; D: -; size: -; J: TRBJ2-5; DNA: TGTGCCAGCAGCTTAGCATGGGGGGAGGAGACCCAGTACTTC; CDR3: CASSLAWGEETQYF
V: TRBV23-1; D: -; size: few; J: TRBJ1-2; DNA: TGCGCCAGCAGTCAAGGAGTCAACTATGGCTACACCTTC; CDR3: CASSQGVNYGYTF
V: TRBV30; D: -; size: -; J: TRBJ2-5; DNA: TGTGCCTGGAGTGTAGCTGGGGAGGAGACCCAGTACTTC; CDR3: CAWSVAGEETQYF
V: TRBV29-1; D: TRBD1; size: -; J: TRBJ2-1; DNA: TGCAGCGTTGAAGACCCGGGACAGGGGGCGCAGGATGAGCAGTTCTTC; CDR3: CSVEDPGQGAQDEQFF
V: TRBV5-1; D: TRBD2; size: -; J: TRBJ2-7; DNA: TGCGCCAGCAGCTCGCCCCTGGCGGGAGGAAACTACGAGCAGTACTTC; CDR3: CASSSPLAGGNYEQYF
V: TRBV5-1; D: TRBD2; size: -; J: TRBJ2-7; DNA: TGCGCCAGCAGCTTTCCCCTAGCGGGAGCCTCCTACGAGCAGTACTTC; CDR3: CASSFPLAGASYEQYF
V: TRBV30; D: TRBD1; size: -; J: TRBJ2-7; DNA: TGTGCCTGGAGGGGACAGGGGGGGACCTACGAGCAGTACTTC; CDR3: CAWRGQGGTYEQYF
V: TRBV5-1; D: -; size: -; J: TRBJ1-1; DNA: TGCGCCAGCAGTCAGGACAGCCTTAACACTGAAGCTTTCTTT; CDR3: CASSQDSLNTEAFF
V: TRBV2; D: -; size: -; J: TRBJ2-3; DNA: TGTGCCAGCAGTGAAGCATCCTACCTTTACACAGATACGCAGTATTTT; CDR3: CASSEASYLYTDTQYF
V: TRBV9; D: -; size: -; J: TRBJ2-1; DNA: TGTGCCAGCAGCCCACGAGAGGCGGGGGCAGGGGTGAATGAGCAGTTCTTC; CDR3: CASSPREAGAGVNEQFF
V: TRBV7-9; D: -; size: -; J: TRBJ1-2; DNA: TGTGCCAGCAGCACGAACGGGAAGTATGGCTACACCTTC; CDR3: CASSTNGKYGYTF
V: TRBV27; D: TRBD2; size: -; J: TRBJ2-7; DNA: TGTGCCAGCAGCCGCCCCACTAGCGGGAGATACGAGCAGTACTTC; CDR3: CASSRPTSGRYEQYF
V: TRBV11-3; D: TRBD1; size: few; J: TRBJ2-1; DNA: TGTGCCACCACGGACAGGGCCAGGTACAATGAGCAGTTCTTC; CDR3: CATTDRARYNEQFF
V: TRBV5-4; D: TRBD1; size: -; J: TRBJ2-5; DNA: TGTGCCAGCAGCTTTTACAGGGGAACAGAGACCCAGTACTTC; CDR3: CASSFYRGTETQYF
V: TRBV28; D: -; size: few; J: TRBJ2-7; DNA: TGTGCCAGCAGTTCCCTCAGATACGAGCAGTACTTC; CDR3: CASSSLRYEQYF
V: TRBV7-3; D: -; size: -; J: TRBJ1-6; DNA: TGTGCCAGCAGCGCTGGGGCAGGGGCTAATTCACCCCTCCACTTT; CDR3: CASSAGAGANSPLHF
V: TRBV5-1; D: -; size: -; J: TRBJ2-3; DNA: TGCGCCAGCAGCCCAGACACAGATACGCAGTATTTT; CDR3: CASSPDTDTQYF
V: TRBV10-3; D: TRBD1; size: -; J: TRBJ2-7; DNA: TGTGCCATCAGTGAGACCCGGGACAGGGTTCGCGAGCAGTACTTC; CDR3: CAISETRDRVREQYF
V: TRBV30; D: TRBD1; size: -; J: TRBJ2-7; DNA: TGTGCCTGGATCTCGGGCAGGGGGTACGAGCAGTACTTC; CDR3: CAWISGRGYEQYF
V: TRBV7-7; D: TRBD2; size: -; J: TRBJ2-5; DNA: TGTGCTAGCAGCCGGGGGGCGGGGGGCCGTGAGACCCAGTACTTC; CDR3: CASSRGAGGRETQYF
V: TRBV18; D: -; size: few; J: TRBJ1-1; DNA: TGTGCCAGCTCACCATTGCGGAACACTGAAGCTTTCTTT; CDR3: CASSPLRNTEAFF
V: TRBV2; D: -; size: once; J: TRBJ2-7; DNA: TGTGCCAGCAGTGAAACCTTAGACTCCTACGAGCAGTACTTC; CDR3: CASSETLDSYEQYF
V: TRBV7-2; D: -; size: -; J: TRBJ2-5; DNA: TGTGCCAGCAGCTTAGCGGGCCACCAAGAGACCCAGTACTTC; CDR3: CASSLAGHQETQYF
V: TRBV4-3; D: -; size: once; J: TRBJ1-2; DNA: TGCGCCAGCAGCCAAGAGGGGGGTAACTATGGCTACACCTTC; CDR3: CASSQEGGNYGYTF
V: TRBV6-1; D: TRBD2; size: few; J: TRBJ2-1; DNA: TGTGCCAGCACGCCCCGGGCTAGCGGGAGGCCGGAGCAGTTCTTC; CDR3: CASTPRASGRPEQFF
V: TRBV5-1; D: -; size: -; J: TRBJ2-3; DNA: TGCGCCAGCAGACTCGGGAGCACAGATACGCAGTATTTT; CDR3: CASRLGSTDTQYF
V: TRBV5-1; D: -; size: few; J: TRBJ2-7; DNA: TGCGCCAGCAGCTTGGAGGGGTCCTACTCCTACGAGCAGTACTTC; CDR3: CASSLEGSYSYEQYF
V: TRBV19; D: TRBD2; size: -; J: TRBJ2-2; DNA: TGTGCCAGTAGTCCCTCGCTAGCGGGAGTTACCGGGGAGCTGTTTTTT; CDR3: CASSPSLAGVTGELFF
V: TRBV5-1; D: TRBD1; size: -; J: TRBJ1-5; DNA: TGCGCCAGCAGCCCCGGGACAGGGCGCCAGCCCCAGCATTTT; CDR3: CASSPGTGRQPQHF
V: TRBV12-2; D: -; size: few; J: TRBJ2-3; DNA: TGTGCAAGTCGCTTGCCCCTGGGGAGTACGCAGTATTTT; CDR3: CASRLPLGSTQYF
V: TRBV9; D: TRBD2; size: -; J: TRBJ2-5; DNA: TGTGCCAGCAGCCTATCGACGGGGCGGGGGGAGACCCAGTACTTC; CDR3: CASSLSTGRGETQYF
V: TRBV5-1; D: TRBD2; size: -; J: TRBJ2-1; DNA: TGCGCCAGCAGCTTGGGGATTGGGACTAGCGGCTACAATGAGCAGTTCTTC; CDR3: CASSLGIGTSGYNEQFF
V: TRBV7-9; D: -; size: few; J: TRBJ2-1; DNA: TGTGCCAGCAGCTGGAAGAGCGATGAGCAGTTCTTC; CDR3: CASSWKSDEQFF
V: TRBV5-6; D: TRBD2; size: -; J: TRBJ2-1; DNA: TGTGCCAGCAGCCACCTGACTAGCGTTGGGGGTGAGCAGTTCTTC; CDR3: CASSHLTSVGGEQFF
V: TRBV4-1; D: -; size: -; J: TRBJ2-1; DNA: TGCGCCAGCAGCCCCCTGATGGTAGCGGACAATGAGCAGTTCTTC; CDR3: CASSPLMVADNEQFF
V: TRBV6-5; D: TRBD2; size: -; J: TRBJ2-1; DNA: TGTGCCAGCAGTACTGAGCGGGGGGCCCACAATGAGCAGTTCTTC; CDR3: CASSTERGAHNEQFF
V: TRBV15; D: TRBD2; size: few; J: TRBJ2-5; DNA: TGTGCCACCAGCAGAGATAGGGGCAGCGGGATGGGAGAGACCCAGTACTTC; CDR3: CATSRDRGSGMGETQYF
V: TRBV29-1; D: -; size: -; J: TRBJ2-5; DNA: TGCAGCGTTGAGACAGGTATCCAAGAGACCCAGTACTTC; CDR3: CSVETGIQETQYF
V: TRBV25-1; D: -; size: few; J: TRBJ1-2; DNA: TGTGCCAGCAGTGAAGGGACAATCTATGGCTACACCTTC; CDR3: CASSEGTIYGYTF
V: TRBV11-3; D: -; size: -; J: TRBJ2-5; DNA: TGTGCCAGCAGCTCCAGCGGGACCCAGTACTTC; CDR3: CASSSSGTQYF
V: TRBV2; D: -; size: few; J: TRBJ2-3; DNA: TGTGCCAGCAGTGGGCAGGCTGAAGATACGCAGTATTTT; CDR3: CASSGQAEDTQYF
V: TRBV20-1; D: -; size: -; J: TRBJ2-7; DNA: TGCAGTGCTAGCCCCGGGTACGAGCAGTACTTC; CDR3: CSASPGYEQYF
V: TRBV7-9; D: -; size: -; J: TRBJ2-1; DNA: TGTGCCAGCAGCCTCCGGAATGAGCAGTTCTTC; CDR3: CASSLRNEQFF
V: TRBV27; D: -; size: -; J: TRBJ1-1; DNA: TGTGCCAGCAGGTCCCTAGTACAGGGCGAAGCTTTCTTT; CDR3: CASRSLVQGEAFF
V: TRBV4-1; D: -; size: -; J: TRBJ1-5; DNA: TGCGCCAGCAGCCCCCCAGAAGTAACTAGCAATCAGCCCCAGCATTTT; CDR3: CASSPPEVTSNQPQHF
V: TRBV7-3; D: TRBD1; size: -; J: TRBJ2-6; DNA: TGTGCCAGCAGCCCCTTATCGACAGGGACTGGGGCCAACGTCCTGACTTTC; CDR3: CASSPLSTGTGANVLTF
V: TRBV18; D: TRBD2; size: -; J: TRBJ2-1; DNA: TGTGCCAGCTCACCACCGGTGCGGGAGGGACGGGAGCAGTTCTTC; CDR3: CASSPPVREGREQFF
V: TRBV30; D: TRBD1; size: few; J: TRBJ1-5; DNA: TGTGCCTGGAGCCTGGACAGGGAGGACAATCAGCCCCAGCATTTT; CDR3: CAWSLDREDNQPQHF
V: TRBV30; D: -; size: few; J: TRBJ1-2; DNA: TGTGCCTGGAGTGTACTACAGGGTGGCGGCTACACCTTC; CDR3: CAWSVLQGGGYTF
V: TRBV5-1; D: -; size: -; J: TRBJ2-5; DNA: TGCGCCAGCAGCTTGGTGGGCGTACAAGAGACCCAGTACTTC; CDR3: CASSLVGVQETQYF
V: TRBV29-1; D: TRBD1; size: -; J: TRBJ1-1; DNA: TGCAGCGCCTCGACCGGGACAGAAAACACTGAAGCTTTCTTT; CDR3: CSASTGTENTEAFF